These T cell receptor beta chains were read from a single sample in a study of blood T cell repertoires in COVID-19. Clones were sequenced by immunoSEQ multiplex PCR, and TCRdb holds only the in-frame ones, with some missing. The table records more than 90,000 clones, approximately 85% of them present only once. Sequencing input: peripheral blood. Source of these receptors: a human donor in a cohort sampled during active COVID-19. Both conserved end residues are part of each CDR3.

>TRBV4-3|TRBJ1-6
CASSQETDNSPLHF
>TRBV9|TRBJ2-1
CASSVNPGQDNEQFF
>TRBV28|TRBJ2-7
CASIRGRVGEQYF
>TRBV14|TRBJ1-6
CASSPLGRSPLHF
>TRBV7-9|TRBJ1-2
CASSPSRDSGYTF
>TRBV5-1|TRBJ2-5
CASSSSLQETQYF
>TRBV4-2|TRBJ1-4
CASRERQAGELFF
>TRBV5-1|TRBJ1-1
CASSPGTSTEAFF
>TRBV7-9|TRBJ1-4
CASSLATGANEKLFF
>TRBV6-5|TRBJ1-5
CASSQDRGYQPQHF
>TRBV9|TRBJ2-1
CASSAWGPLSNEQFF
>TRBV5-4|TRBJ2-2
CASSPDRANTGELFF
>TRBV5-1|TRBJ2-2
CASGRGDTGELFF
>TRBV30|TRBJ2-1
CAWIRSGINNEQFF
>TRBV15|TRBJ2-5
CATSRKTSKETQYF
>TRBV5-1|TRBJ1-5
CASSLDRDQPQHF
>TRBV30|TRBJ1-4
CAWRPRGRGGEKLFF
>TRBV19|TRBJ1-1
CASVAGFLADTEAFF
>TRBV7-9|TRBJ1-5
CASSPPGQGRQPQHF
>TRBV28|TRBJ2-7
CASSQHTPLALKYEQYF
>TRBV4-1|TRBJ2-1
CASSHPLDREGYEQFF
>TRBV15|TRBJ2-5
CATSRRTSGPQETQYF
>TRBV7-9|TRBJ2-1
CASSLAPSDEQFF
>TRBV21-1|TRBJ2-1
CASSKAQQILSYNEQFF
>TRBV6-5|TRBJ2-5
CASSYPPNGEATQYF
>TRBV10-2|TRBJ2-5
CASSAHRDSRDRETQYF
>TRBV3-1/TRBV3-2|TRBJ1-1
CASSPRQGVKNTEAFF
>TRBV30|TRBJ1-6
CAWRGQGAGSPLHF
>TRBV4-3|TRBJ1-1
CASSLAGVENTEAFF
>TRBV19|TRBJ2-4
CASTKGGGRPKNIQYF
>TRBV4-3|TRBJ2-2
CASSQEVGGDTGELFF
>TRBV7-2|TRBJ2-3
CASSLGGGRGTDTQYF
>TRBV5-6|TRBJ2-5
CASSHTSGTLPEETQYF
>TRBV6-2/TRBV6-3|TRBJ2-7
CASSHTRGSHEQYF
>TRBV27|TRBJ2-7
CASSGRQGAGSYEQYF
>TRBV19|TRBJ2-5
CASSTRQGRGETQYF
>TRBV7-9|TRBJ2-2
CASRQGLSTGELFF
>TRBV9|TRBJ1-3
CASSGEGGRNTIYF
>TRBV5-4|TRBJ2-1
CASSRTSGGLGNEQFF
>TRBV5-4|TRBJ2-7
CASSLSGAPYEQYF
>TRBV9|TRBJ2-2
CASSESGIGTGELFF
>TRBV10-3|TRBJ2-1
CAISENGLAGGPQYNEQFF
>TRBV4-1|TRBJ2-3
CASSQRANRVGTDTQYF
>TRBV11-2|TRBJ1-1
CASSLDPSGGKAFF
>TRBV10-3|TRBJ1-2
CAISEVLGLLLGDYGYTF
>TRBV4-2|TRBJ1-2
CASSQDGTGTYGYTF
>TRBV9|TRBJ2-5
CASSLAGGRETQYF
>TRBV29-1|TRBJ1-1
CSVRDSYEAFF
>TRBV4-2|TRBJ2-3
CASSQVTSGHGENTQYF
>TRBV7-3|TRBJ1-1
CASSLRASGFLNTEAFF
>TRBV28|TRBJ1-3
CASSSGGGENTIYF
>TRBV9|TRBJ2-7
CASSVDTAPYEQYF
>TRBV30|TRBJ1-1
CAWSVPGRTEAFF
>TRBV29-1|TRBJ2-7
CSVVVGSAYEQYF
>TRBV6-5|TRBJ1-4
CASRRVANEKLFF
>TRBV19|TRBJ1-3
CASSTTGIGGNTIYF
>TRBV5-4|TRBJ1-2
CASRQGGANGYTF
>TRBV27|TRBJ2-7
CASSPTSGRAYEQYF
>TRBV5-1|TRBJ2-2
CASSLYGGPGELFF